This T cell receptor (beta chain) was observed in a study of CD8+ T cells in alopecia areata. TCR sequencing used cDNA made by reverse transcription of extracted RNA. The table came from immunoSEQ multiplex PCR; TCRdb's copy has only in-frame clones and leaves some out. The sample carries about 200,000 clones, about 61% recorded once. The sample holds a few counts of this clone. The antigen is not known. Sorting from PBMCs produced CD4+ and CD8+ T cells. Broader study findings: Lesional scalp exceeded normal scalp in clonality, especially in alopecia totalis/universalis.

Trimming took off 7 bases at V and 5 bases at J, with 17 bases between the two ends. From germline, CDR1 is SNHLY and CDR2 FYNNEI. The length of the CDR3 is 14 residues. The chain couples TRBV2 to TRBJ1-2; no clear D gene. The TCR originated in a human donor in good health. The sample taken for sequencing was CD8+ T cells sorted from blood. The CDR3 DNA is TGTGCCAGCACCAGGACCCCGGCGATATATGGCTACACCTTC. It is translated as CASTRTPAIYGYTF. Based on the CDR3 plus reference TRBV2 and TRBJ1-2, the full variable domain is EPEVTQTPSHQVTQMGQEVILRCVPISNHLYFYWYRQILGQKVEFLVSFYNNEISEKSEIFDDQFSVERPDGSNFTLKIRSTKLEDSAMYFCASTRTPAIYGYTFGSGTRLTVV.